Listed below are T cell receptor beta chains from one sample, sequenced in a study of shared clonotypes between healthy human individuals. Repertoires were generated with immunoSEQ multiplex PCR, while TCRdb's copy carries only in-frame clones and drops some. The top ten hold more than 0.1% of the sample, which has 2 million to 2.5 million clones, approximately 96% seen once. Sequenced input: naive CD4+ T cells sorted from blood. These receptors originate from a man younger than 35 in good health. The CDR3 runs from the conserved cysteine through the conserved F or W. Each record gives: CDR3 protein, CDR3 DNA, D gene, J gene, V gene. A D gene is named only where the DNA matches it firmly.

CDR3 protein: CASSYPGVSGANVLTF
CDR3 DNA: TGTGCCAGCAGTTACCCCGGGGTGTCTGGGGCCAACGTCCTGACTTTC
D gene: -
J gene: TRBJ2-6
V gene: TRBV6-5

CDR3 protein: CASSPLRQRWEFF
CDR3 DNA: TGTGCCAGCTCACCCCTTCGACAACGGTGGGAGTTCTTC
D gene: -
J gene: TRBJ2-1
V gene: TRBV18

CDR3 protein: CASSYRPGSTYEQYF
CDR3 DNA: TGTGCCAGCAGTTACCGGCCAGGGTCTACCTACGAGCAGTACTTC
D gene: -
J gene: TRBJ2-7
V gene: TRBV6-5

CDR3 protein: CASSGAGKSSYEQYF
CDR3 DNA: TGTGCCAGCAGTGGGGCAGGAAAAAGCTCCTACGAGCAGTACTTC
D gene: -
J gene: TRBJ2-7
V gene: TRBV6-1

CDR3 protein: CAISLMKGGEKDTQYF
CDR3 DNA: TGTGCCATCAGTCTCATGAAGGGTGGAGAGAAAGATACGCAGTATTTT
D gene: -
J gene: TRBJ2-3
V gene: TRBV10-3

CDR3 protein: CASSLSPLSTDTQYF
CDR3 DNA: TGTGCCAGCAGCTTGTCTCCGCTAAGCACAGATACGCAGTATTTT
D gene: -
J gene: TRBJ2-3
V gene: TRBV5-4

CDR3 protein: CASELAGGNTGELFF
CDR3 DNA: TGTGCCAGCGAGTTGGCAGGGGGGAACACCGGGGAGCTGTTTTTT
D gene: TRBD1
J gene: TRBJ2-2
V gene: TRBV27

CDR3 protein: CASSLGTVETQYF
CDR3 DNA: TGTGCCAGCAGCTTGGGGACAGTGGAGACCCAGTACTTC
D gene: -
J gene: TRBJ2-5
V gene: TRBV5-4

CDR3 protein: CSAPSAATAFF
CDR3 DNA: TGCAGTGCCCCCTCAGCAGCGACAGCTTTCTTT
D gene: -
J gene: TRBJ1-1
V gene: TRBV20-1

CDR3 protein: CASSLQGPPANYGYTF
CDR3 DNA: TGCGCCAGCAGCTTACAGGGGCCGCCAGCTAACTATGGCTACACCTTC
D gene: TRBD1
J gene: TRBJ1-2
V gene: TRBV5-1